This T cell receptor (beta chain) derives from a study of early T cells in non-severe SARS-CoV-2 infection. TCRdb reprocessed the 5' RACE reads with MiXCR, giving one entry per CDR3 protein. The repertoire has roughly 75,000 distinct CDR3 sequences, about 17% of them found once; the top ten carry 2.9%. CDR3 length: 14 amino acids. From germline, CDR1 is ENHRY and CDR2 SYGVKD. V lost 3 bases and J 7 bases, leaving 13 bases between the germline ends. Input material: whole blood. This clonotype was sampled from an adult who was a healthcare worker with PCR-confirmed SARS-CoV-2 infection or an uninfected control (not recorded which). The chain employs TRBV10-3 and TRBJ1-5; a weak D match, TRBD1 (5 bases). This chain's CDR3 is CAISEGAGNQPQHF. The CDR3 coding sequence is TGTGCCATCAGTGAAGGGGCGGGGAACCAGCCCCAGCATTTT.